Below, 19 T cell receptor beta chains from the same sample are listed, as sequenced in a study of OX40 agonist ivuxolimab in advanced cancers. The method behind the library was the immunoSEQ multiplex PCR assay. TCRdb obtained this table from immuneACCESS and retained in-frame rearrangements with V and J assigned. These tables miss some clones; where compared with another copy, unresolved V genes account for less than half of the shortfall, and the remainder is unexplained. The sample profile shows approximately 82,000 clones; 65% to 90% of them were found once. The ten largest clones add up to approximately 2% of the sample. The sample consisted of CD4+ or CD8+ T cells sorted from blood, taken in a trial of the OX40 agonist ivuxolimab. These TCRs come from an adult with an advanced solid tumor such as melanoma, head and neck, liver or kidney cancer.

The J gene is TRBJ2-7, the V gene TRBV28, with D hard to call. Germline CDR1 and CDR2: MDHEN and SYDVKM. The CDR3 is made up of 14 amino acids. V dropped 5 bases and J dropped 2 bases, with 13 bases sitting between them. This CDR3 is CASSLEQTTYEQYF. Here the CDR3 DNA reads TGTGCCAGCAGTCTCGAACAGACCACCTACGAGCAGTACTTC.

The V and J genes are TRBV30 and TRBJ2-2; D is undetermined. This CDR3 is 14 amino acids long. V lost 4 bases to trimming and J lost 0 bases, with 9 bases between them. Germline V lookup: CDR1 GTSNPN, CDR2 SVGIG (reference sequence). The CDR3 nucleotides read TGTGCCTGGAAGGTACACCCGAACACCGGGGAGCTGTTTTTT. Protein: CAWKVHPNTGELFF.

The V call is TRBV6-4, the J call TRBJ2-1; tentative D call: TRBD2 (6 bases). Per the germline V gene, CDR1 is MRHNA and CDR2 is SNTAGT. The CDR3 consists of 15 residues. The V end lost 4 bases, the J end lost 5 bases, and 15 bases lay between the germline ends. CDR3 sequence (DNA): TGTGCCAGCAGTGTTAATGCGGCGGGGAACAATGAGCAGTTCTTC. Its protein product is CASSVNAAGNNEQFF.

This clone was recorded only once. This chain's CDR3 is CASRPTEDRVETQYF. The CDR3 DNA sequence: TGTGCCAGCAGGCCAACCGAGGACAGGGTCGAGACCCAGTACTTC. V and J are TRBV6-1 and TRBJ2-5; TRBD1 matches at 8 bases. Trimming cost V 6 bases and J 5 bases; bases outside gene matches: 11. Germline CDR1 and CDR2: MNHNS and SASEGT. CDR3 size: 15 residues.

The rearrangement joins TRBV11-2 to TRBJ2-3, with TRBD2 matching over 9 bases. V dropped 5 bases and J dropped 3; count of bases not matched to a gene: 6. The CDR3 has 15 amino acids. Looked up from germline, CDR1 is SGHAT and CDR2 is FQNNGV. CDR3 amino acids: CASSPWTSATDTQYF. The CDR3 bases are TGTGCCAGCAGCCCCTGGACTAGCGCGACAGATACGCAGTATTTT.

The chain uses TRBV7-6 and TRBJ2-1, with 11 positions matching TRBD2. CDR1 is SGHVS and CDR2 is FNYEAQ in the germline V gene. The CDR3 loop spans 18 amino acids. Trimming at V came to 1 base and at J to 4 bases, leaving 9 bases not matched to a gene. As DNA, the CDR3 is TGTGCCAGCAGCTTAGATATTAGCGGGAGGGTGTGGTACAATGAGCAGTTCTTC. The encoded protein is CASSLDISGRVWYNEQFF.

V usage is TRBV7-8 and J usage is TRBJ1-1; no definite D call. CDR3 length equals 18 residues. Germline CDR1 and CDR2: SGHVS and FQNEAQ. The V gene lost 6 bases and the J gene lost 0 bases, with 23 bases spanning the gap. The CDR3 coding sequence is TGTGCCAGCAGGGTAGGATACGGCGCCAACCCCCTGAACACTGAAGCTTTCTTT. It translates to CASRVGYGANPLNTEAFF.

This clone came up once. This sequence joins TRBV16 and TRBJ1-5; weak D call: TRBD1 (6 bases). CDR3 length: 15 amino acids. Looked up from germline, CDR1 is KGHSY and CDR2 is FQNENV. Trimming shortened V by 4 bases and J by 5 bases, and 15 bases separated the two germline ends. The CDR3 region is CASSPGLGGDQPQHF. In nucleotides, the CDR3 is TGTGCCAGCAGCCCCGGGTTAGGGGGAGATCAGCCCCAGCATTTT. The full variable domain, its missing parts supplied by reference TRBV16 and TRBJ1-5, is GEEVAQTPKHLVRGEGQKAKLYCAPIKGHSYVFWYQQVLKNEFKFLISFQNENVFDETGMPKERFSAKCLPNSPCSLEIQATKLEDSAVYFCASSPGLGGDQPQHFGDGTRLSIL.

J is TRBJ2-7 and V is TRBV19; no clear D gene. V lost 5 bases and J 3 bases, leaving 17 bases between the germline ends. The CDR3 covers 15 residues. Germline loops: CDR1 LNHDA, CDR2 SQIVND (reference sequence). In DNA form, the CDR3 reads TGTGCCAGTAGTCCGAACGGTGCTGTAAACTACGAGCAGTACTTC. It yields the protein CASSPNGAVNYEQYF.

The CDR3 loop reads CASSYSGVGTTYEQYF. The CDR3 coding sequence is TGTGCCAGCAGTTACTCCGGGGTCGGGACCACCTACGAGCAGTACTTC. V usage is TRBV6-5 and J usage is TRBJ2-7; D could derive from TRBD1 or TRBD2 (5 bases each). This CDR3 has 16 residues. The germline V and J ends were trimmed by 0 bases and 2 bases, with 14 bases remaining between them. Germline assignment: CDR1 MNHEY and CDR2 SVGAGI.

The chain joins TRBV19 to TRBJ1-1, with D perhaps matching TRBD1 (6 bases). V lost 9 bases, J lost 3 bases, and 17 bases lay in between. The CDR3 consists of 14 residues. Germline-derived CDR1 and CDR2 are LNHDA and SQIVND (reference sequence). CDR3 bases: TGTGCCAGCACGAGAACGACAGGTGACACTGAAGCTTTCTTT. It translates to CASTRTTGDTEAFF.

The count of this clone is one. V gene TRBV9 combines with J gene TRBJ2-7, with D possibly being TRBD1 or TRBD2 (6 bases each). Germline V lookup: CDR1 SGDLS, CDR2 YYNGEE. This CDR3 has 14 amino acids. V dropped 3 bases and J dropped 6 bases, with 16 bases sitting between them. This chain's CDR3 is CASSARGPGGEQYF. The CDR3, as DNA: TGTGCCAGCAGCGCCCGGGGGCCTGGGGGCGAGCAGTACTTC.

This sequence joins TRBV19 and TRBJ2-4, with D possibly TRBD1 on 6 matching bases. Germline V gives CDR1 LNHDA, CDR2 SQIVND (reference sequence). Deletions cut 6 bases from V and 4 bases from J, with 10 bases between. This CDR3 region has 13 residues. CDR3 sequence reads: CASSRTDKNIQYF. The DNA for the CDR3 is TGTGCCAGTAGCAGGACAGATAAAAACATTCAGTACTTC.

The gene calls are TRBV18 and TRBJ2-3, with 8 bases identical to TRBD2. Germline values: CDR1 KGHSH, CDR2 LQKENI. The CDR3 has 15 amino acids. The V and J ends lost 4 bases and 7 bases, in that order; junction bases with no gene match: 10. For the CDR3, the DNA is TGTGCCAGCTCACAGGAGCGGGAGAGAGTAAATACGCAGTATTTT. This codes for CASSQERERVNTQYF.

A few counts support this clone. The chain has TRBV11-2 and TRBJ2-7; D gene ambiguous. The length of the CDR3 is 15 residues. V was pared by 2 bases and J by 0 bases, with 11 bases between. The germline CDR1 and CDR2 sequences are SGHAT and FQNNGV. CDR3 amino acids: CASSLMWDHSYEQYF. The CDR3 DNA sequence: TGTGCCAGCAGCTTAATGTGGGATCACTCCTACGAGCAGTACTTC.

V gene TRBV7-8 combines with J gene TRBJ2-7, with 7 bases fitting TRBD1. The CDR3 is 15 residues long. Germline lookup yields CDR1 SGHVS and CDR2 FQNEAQ. The V and J ends lost 3 bases and 4 bases, in that order; junction bases with no gene match: 9. The CDR3 coding sequence is TGTGCCAGCAGCTTTAACCGGGACAGATTATACGAGCAGTACTTC. It codes for CASSFNRDRLYEQYF.

This clone came up many times. V is TRBV19 and J is TRBJ1-4; D is unclear. Germline-derived CDR1 and CDR2 are LNHDA and SQIVND (reference sequence). CDR3 length: 14 amino acids. V lost 4 bases, J lost 0 bases, and 6 bases lay in between. CDR3: CASSKRSTNEKLFF. In DNA, the CDR3 is TGTGCCAGTAGTAAACGCTCAACTAATGAAAAACTGTTTTTT.

The chain uses TRBV19 and TRBJ2-7; 8 bases are a match to TRBD2. The CDR3 is 14 residues long. V was pared by 5 bases and J by 4 bases, with 7 bases of the junction left unmatched. Germline loops: CDR1 LNHDA, CDR2 SQIVND (reference sequence). CDR3 loop: CASSPSGSGYEQYF. Here the CDR3 DNA reads TGTGCCAGTAGTCCAAGCGGGAGCGGGTACGAGCAGTACTTC.

V is TRBV5-1 and J is TRBJ1-1; TRBD1 agrees at 8 bases. Germline V CDR1 and CDR2: SGHRS, YFSETQ. This CDR3 has 16 amino acids. The ends lost 0 bases at V and 1 base at J; junction bases unmatched: 5. The CDR3 DNA follows: TGCGCCAGCAGCTTGGCCCCTCAGGGGGCGAACACTGAAGCTTTCTTT. The encoded protein is CASSLAPQGANTEAFF. Looking up the rest from reference TRBV5-1 and TRBJ1-1 gives the full variable domain: KAGVTQTPRYLIKTRGQQVTLSCSPISGHRSVSWYQQTPGQGLQFLFEYFSETQRNKGNFPGRFSGRQFSNSRSEMNVSTLELGDSALYLCASSLAPQGANTEAFFGQGTRLTVV.